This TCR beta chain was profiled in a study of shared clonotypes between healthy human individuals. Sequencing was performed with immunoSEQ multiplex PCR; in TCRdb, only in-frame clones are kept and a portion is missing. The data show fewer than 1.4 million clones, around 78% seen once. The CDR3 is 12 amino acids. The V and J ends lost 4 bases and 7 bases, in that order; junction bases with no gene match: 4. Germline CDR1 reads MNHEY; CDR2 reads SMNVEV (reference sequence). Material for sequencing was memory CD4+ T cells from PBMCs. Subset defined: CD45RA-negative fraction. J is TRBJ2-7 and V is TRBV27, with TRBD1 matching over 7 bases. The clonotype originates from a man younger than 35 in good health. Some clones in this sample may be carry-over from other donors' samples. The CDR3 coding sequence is TGTGCCAGCAGTTACCCCAGGGGGGAGCAGTACTTC. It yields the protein CASSYPRGEQYF.